The source of this T cell receptor (beta chain) is a study of shared clonotypes between healthy human individuals. As for the study in general: Three plates were used per donor for CD4 naive, three for CD4 memory, two for CD8 naive and one for CD8 memory. Study-wide results and caveats: The study found about 5.1% of naive CD4 clonotypes shared across four donors.

Donors included only healthy HIV-negative adults lacking recent acute infections or vaccinations. TCRdb keeps only in-frame clones here, not all; method: immunoSEQ multiplex PCR. This table has roughly 2.5 million clones, approximately 90% appearing once. Comments on this clone: Its antigen is not identified.

The CDR3 loop spans 17 amino acids. V lost 0 bases, J lost 2 bases, and 3 bases stayed unmatched. Germline assignment: CDR1 SGHRS and CDR2 YFSETQ. The chain combines TRBV5-1 with TRBJ1-6; 9 nucleotides line up with TRBD1. Source material: naive CD4+ T cells sorted from blood. Subset described: CD45RA+ positively selected. The TCR was taken from a man younger than 35 in good health. Here the CDR3 reads CASSLGQGDPYNSPLHF. CDR3 DNA: TGCGCCAGCAGCTTGGGACAGGGGGACCCCTATAATTCACCCCTCCACTTT. The variable domain in full, with the rest retrieved from reference TRBV5-1 and TRBJ1-6, is KAGVTQTPRYLIKTRGQQVTLSCSPISGHRSVSWYQQTPGQGLQFLFEYFSETQRNKGNFPGRFSGRQFSNSRSEMNVSTLELGDSALYLCASSLGQGDPYNSPLHFGNGTRLTVT.